This T cell receptor beta chain derives from a study of read filtering for tumor transcriptome and immune sequencing. Study-wide background: Per sample, TCR-region reads ranged about 3.5 to 11 million by IR-seq, about 75 to 1,300 by RNA-seq. Study-wide results and caveats: Compared with RNA-seq, IR-seq gave much higher clonotype depth and reliability.

This clonotype was observed many times. Antigen specificity is unknown. Molecular barcoded adaptors covering alpha/delta and beta/gamma chains were used on about 390 ng RNA. TCRdb analysed the reads with MiXCR anew, one entry per CDR3 protein. The data contain some 130,000 distinct CDR3 sequences, about an eighth of them singletons. This CDR3 spans 16 amino acids. The ends were cut back, 1 base at V and 4 bases at J, with 16 bases in the middle. Germline V lookup: CDR1 SGHAT, CDR2 FQNNGV. The sequence was collected from a donor at least 40 years old with multiple myeloma. The chain carries TRBV11-2 and TRBJ2-5, with a tentative D call TRBD2 (7 bases). Material: a population of CD138-negative cells sorted from bone marrow. This CDR3 is CASSLGGAGVGETQYF. The CDR3 DNA reads TGTGCCAGCAGCTTAGGGGGGGCGGGAGTGGGAGAGACCCAGTACTTC.